These 24 T cell receptor beta chains share one sample of origin, sequenced in a study of blood T cell repertoires in COVID-19. Profiled with immunoSEQ multiplex PCR; TCRdb holds only in-frame clones, not every one. Among around 250,000 clones listed, roughly 80% were seen once. What was sequenced was PBMCs or T cells enriched from blood (not recorded which). The source is a man aged 25 to 40 with acute COVID-19.

The gene calls are TRBV27 and TRBJ1-2, with 11 nucleotides matching TRBD1. CDR3 length: 15 amino acids. Germline CDR1 MNHEY, CDR2 SMNVEV (reference sequence). V lost 5 bases, J lost 4 bases, and 6 bases stayed unmatched. The CDR3 spells CASSPGTGGIYGYTF. The DNA for the CDR3 is TGTGCCAGCAGTCCCGGGACAGGGGGGATCTATGGCTACACCTTC.

The chain carries TRBV3-1 (or the pseudogene TRBV3-2) and TRBJ2-7; TRBD1 is a possible D gene (5 bases). CDR3 length equals 14 residues. Germline V gene data show CDR1 as LGHDT and CDR2 as YNNKEL (reference sequence). With 1 base removed from V and 4 bases from J, the gap between germline ends came to 11 bases. The CDR3 here is CASSQGQGGYEQYV. The CDR3 DNA follows: TGTGCCAGCAGCCAAGGCCAGGGTGGATACGAGCAGTACGTC.

The CDR3 sequence: CAWSPRNEQFF. DNA of the CDR3: TGTGCCTGGAGTCCTCGCAATGAGCAGTTCTTC. The chain employs TRBV30 and TRBJ2-1; D not resolved. Germline CDR1 is GTSNPN and CDR2 is SVGIG (reference sequence). This CDR3 is 11 amino acids long. The ends were cut back, 2 bases at V and 6 bases at J, with 5 bases in the middle.

This clone was recorded once. J is TRBJ2-3 and V is TRBV2; 9 bases align to TRBD2. The CDR3 is made up of 18 amino acids. The junction had 13 bases not matched to a gene; V was cut back by 5 bases and J by 1 base. In germline, CDR1 is SNHLY, CDR2 FYNNEI. The CDR3 protein is CASSFEGPSGDGTDTQYF. The CDR3 region has the DNA TGTGCCAGCAGTTTCGAAGGTCCTAGCGGGGACGGCACAGATACGCAGTATTTT. The entire variable domain, with the rest obtained from reference TRBV2 and TRBJ2-3, is as follows: EPEVTQTPSHQVTQMGQEVILRCVPISNHLYFYWYRQILGQKVEFLVSFYNNEISEKSEIFDDQFSVERPDGSNFTLKIRSTKLEDSAMYFCASSFEGPSGDGTDTQYFGPGTRLTVL.

The chain uses TRBV12-3 or TRBV12-4 and TRBJ1-4; no clear D gene. The ends were cut back, 9 bases at V and 11 bases at J, with 10 bases in the middle. This CDR3 region has 10 residues. The CDR3 nucleotides are TGTGCCAGTGCGGGAAGGAAACTGTTTTTT. Translation: CASAGRKLFF.

The chain is built from TRBV7-9 and TRBJ1-5, with 11 positions matching TRBD1. From germline, CDR1 is SEHNR and CDR2 FQNEAQ (reference sequence). J gave up 7 bases and V 1 base, and 3 bases lay outside the gene matches. The CDR3 runs to 15 residues. CDR3 DNA sequence: TGTGCCAGCAGCTTAGAGGGGACAGGGGGACAGCCCCAGCATTTT. It encodes CASSLEGTGGQPQHF.

This clone was detected only once. The chain links TRBV29-1 to TRBJ1-1; the D gene is possibly TRBD1 (5 bases). CDR3 length: 14 amino acids. With 4 bases removed from V and 4 bases from J, the gap between germline ends came to 16 bases. Germline V gene data show CDR1 as SQVTM and CDR2 as ANQGSEA. Written as DNA, the CDR3 is TGCAGCGTTGCCCAAAAACAGGCGTCCACTGAAGCTTTCTTT. Translated: CSVAQKQASTEAFF.

The rearrangement uses TRBV19 and TRBJ2-1, with 7 bases that match TRBD2. This CDR3 contains 14 residues. The germline gives CDR1 LNHDA, CDR2 SQIVND (reference sequence). V shed 5 bases and J 7 bases; nucleotides not matched to a gene: 8. This chain's CDR3 is CASSPRAGSNEQFF. For the CDR3, the DNA is TGTGCCAGTAGTCCCAGAGCGGGGAGTAATGAGCAGTTCTTC. The variable domain in full, with the rest retrieved from reference TRBV19 and TRBJ2-1, is DGGITQSPKYLFRKEGQNVTLSCEQNLNHDAMYWYRQDPGQGLRLIYYSQIVNDFQKGDIAEGYSVSREKKESFPLTVTSAQKNPTAFYLCASSPRAGSNEQFFGPGTRLTVL.

The V gene is TRBV19, the J gene TRBJ1-2; D ambiguous. Between the trimmed V and J ends, which lost 7 bases and 7 bases, there was a span of 16 bases. The CDR3 length is 13 residues. Germline V gene lookup returns CDR1 LNHDA and CDR2 SQIVND (reference sequence). CDR3 bases: TGTGCCAGTAACGGGAGGGTGTACGGTGGCTACACCTTC. This gives the protein CASNGRVYGGYTF.

The chain couples TRBV10-3 to TRBJ1-1; unclear D gene. With 3 bases removed from V and 1 base from J, the gap between germline ends came to 9 bases. CDR3 length: 14 residues. Germline values: CDR1 ENHRY, CDR2 SYGVKD. CDR3 loop: CAISESQENTEAFF. The CDR3 coding sequence is TGTGCCATCAGTGAATCTCAGGAGAACACTGAAGCTTTCTTT.

The CDR3 nucleotides read TGCGCCAGCAGCTTGTCGACAGGCCAAGAGACCCAGTACTTC. This sequence encodes CASSLSTGQETQYF. The genes are TRBV5-1 and TRBJ2-5, with D possibly being TRBD1 (6 bases). Germline CDR1 and CDR2: SGHRS and YFSETQ. Trimming left V 1 base short and J 1 base short, with 8 bases between. The CDR3 loop spans 14 amino acids.

The chain has TRBV24-1 and TRBJ1-2; 7 nucleotides match TRBD1. Germline-derived CDR1 and CDR2 are KGHDR and SFDVKD. Trimming removed 4 bases from V and 4 bases from J; junction bases left unmatched: 5. The CDR3 extends over 14 amino acids. This CDR3 is CATSDPQGIYGYTF. In DNA, the CDR3 is TGTGCCACCAGTGACCCACAGGGGATCTATGGCTACACCTTC.

The chain is built from TRBV19 and TRBJ1-5; TRBD1 agrees at 7 bases. From germline, CDR1 is LNHDA and CDR2 SQIVND (reference sequence). This CDR3 spans 14 amino acids. After removal of 4 bases from V and 4 bases from J, the junction contained 4 bases not matched to a gene. For the CDR3, the DNA is TGTGCCAGTAGTACCAAACAGGGGAATCAGCCCCAGCATTTT. Amino acid sequence: CASSTKQGNQPQHF. The variable domain in full, completed from reference TRBV19 and TRBJ1-5, reads DGGITQSPKYLFRKEGQNVTLSCEQNLNHDAMYWYRQDPGQGLRLIYYSQIVNDFQKGDIAEGYSVSREKKESFPLTVTSAQKNPTAFYLCASSTKQGNQPQHFGDGTRLSIL.

This clone has more than one count but fewer than ten. The rearrangement joins TRBV28 to TRBJ1-3, with unresolved D. The CDR3 extends over 14 amino acids. The germline gives CDR1 MDHEN, CDR2 SYDVKM. Trimming took 11 bases from V and 0 from J, leaving 14 bases between them. The CDR3 region has the DNA TGTGCCGCCCGACACGATCTCTCTGGAAACACCATATATTTT. Its translation is CAARHDLSGNTIYF. Full variable domain (remainder filled in from reference TRBV28 and TRBJ1-3): DVKVTQSSRYLVKRTGEKVFLECVQDMDHENMFWYRQDPGLGLRLIYFSYDVKMKEKGDIPEGYSVSREKKERFSLILESASTNQTSMYLCAARHDLSGNTIYFGEGSWLTVV.

CDR3 in amino acids: CAIKAQGDNEQYV. The DNA for the CDR3 is TGTGCCATCAAGGCTCAGGGCGACAACGAGCAGTACGTC. The chain couples TRBV10-3 to TRBJ2-7; a weak D match, TRBD1 (5 bases). This CDR3 has 13 amino acids. Trimming removed 7 bases at V and 5 bases at J, with 15 bases between. Germline V gene sequence: CDR1 ENHRY, CDR2 SYGVKD.

The chain couples TRBV27 to TRBJ1-5, with D possibly TRBD1 on 6 matching bases. The CDR3 is 14 amino acids. Germline V lookup: CDR1 MNHEY, CDR2 SMNVEV (reference sequence). The V gene lost 5 bases and the J gene lost 4 bases, with 12 bases spanning the gap. The CDR3, as DNA: TGTGCCAGCAGTCCCCCAGGGGTTAATCAGCCCCAGCATTTT. It translates to CASSPPGVNQPQHF.

This sequence joins TRBV24-1 and TRBJ2-1; 10 bases agree with TRBD2. The CDR3 has 14 residues. J lost 7 bases, V lost 5 bases, and 4 bases had no gene match. Germline V gives CDR1 KGHDR, CDR2 SFDVKD. This CDR3 is CATSGSGRWNEQFF. DNA of the CDR3: TGTGCCACCAGTGGTAGCGGGAGGTGGAATGAGCAGTTCTTC.

The V call is TRBV11-2, the J call TRBJ2-7; 9 nucleotides match TRBD2. The CDR3 sequence is 17 residues long. V dropped 4 bases and J dropped 4; count of bases not matched to a gene: 14. Looked up from germline, CDR1 is SGHAT and CDR2 is FQNNGV. Written as DNA, the CDR3 is TGTGCCAGCAGCTCGGGGTGGCGGGAGGGAGGAGGATACGAGCAGTACGTC. It is translated as CASSSGWREGGGYEQYV.

This chain links TRBV9 with TRBJ1-2, with D possibly matching TRBD1 (5 bases). Germline V gene lookup returns CDR1 SGDLS and CDR2 YYNGEE. The CDR3 length is 15 residues. The V end lost 3 bases, the J end lost 8 bases, and 20 bases lay between the germline ends. The CDR3: CASSGGDSRFGGYTF. In nucleotides, the CDR3 is TGTGCCAGCAGCGGTGGGGACTCGAGGTTTGGCGGCTACACCTTC.

The V call is TRBV7-6, the J call TRBJ2-1; D is unresolved. Germline loops: CDR1 SGHVS, CDR2 FNYEAQ. V was clipped by 0 bases and J by 2 bases, with 8 bases between them. The CDR3 runs to 15 residues. CDR3 protein: CASSLAPRAYNEQFF. CDR3 in DNA: TGTGCCAGCAGCTTAGCTCCCCGCGCCTACAATGAGCAGTTCTTC.

The genes are TRBV4-2 and TRBJ1-3; D not certain. This CDR3 is built from 17 residues. The germline CDR1 and CDR2 sequences are LGHNA and YNFKEQ. V was shortened by 0 bases and J by 1 base, with 13 bases between the two germline ends. The CDR3 here is CASSQESTALSGNTIYF. As DNA, the CDR3 is TGTGCCAGCAGCCAAGAAAGTACTGCACTTTCTGGAAACACCATATATTTT.

The chain recombines TRBV27 with TRBJ1-6, with D possibly TRBD1 on 6 matching bases. The CDR3 has 13 amino acids. CDR1 and CDR2 from the germline V gene are MNHEY and SMNVEV (reference sequence). Trimming stripped 3 bases from V and 10 bases from J, with 10 bases between. The CDR3 DNA reads as TGTGCCAGCAGTTTCTACAGGGACTCACCCCTCCACTTT. It encodes CASSFYRDSPLHF.

J is TRBJ2-1 and V is TRBV19, with D possibly being TRBD2 (6 bases). CDR3 size: 13 residues. V lost 7 bases and J lost 7, with 14 bases in between. Germline CDR1 is LNHDA and CDR2 is SQIVND (reference sequence). In DNA, the CDR3 is TGTGCCAGTATTCCCACTGCGGGGAATGAGCAGTTCTTC. Protein product: CASIPTAGNEQFF.

The chain employs TRBV5-6 and TRBJ2-1; unclear D gene. This CDR3 is 13 amino acids long. Trimming pared 0 bases from V and 6 bases from J, leaving 7 bases between. Germline V lookup: CDR1 SGHDT, CDR2 YYEEEE. Here the CDR3 reads CASSLDRINEQFF. For the CDR3, the DNA is TGTGCCAGCAGCTTGGACAGAATCAATGAGCAGTTCTTC.